This T cell receptor (beta chain) was documented in a study of cytomegalovirus exposure and HLA in healthy donors. Whole-study findings and limits: An analysis done earlier found most TCR beta V segments productive about 90% or about 30% of the time.

Primers for the PCR totalled 60 Vbeta and 13 Jbeta. Clones were sequenced by immunoSEQ multiplex PCR, and TCRdb holds only the in-frame ones, with some missing. This sample has about 98,000 clones; roughly 70% occur once, and the top ten carry less than 2.5%. A word on this clone: Its matching antigen is unknown.

The CDR3 extends over 15 amino acids. CDR1 SNHLY and CDR2 FYNNEI come from the germline V gene. Trimming shortened V by 2 bases and J by 6 bases, and 14 bases separated the two germline ends. The sequenced sample consisted of PBMCs. The V and J genes are TRBV2 and TRBJ1-5, with D possibly TRBD1 on 6 matching bases. The receptor was derived from a man aged 50 to 59 in good health and CMV-seronegative. The CDR3 coding sequence is TGTGCCAGCAGTGAATACAGGGTCCTTGCTCAGCCCCAGCATTTT. Translating gives CASSEYRVLAQPQHF.